The 25 T cell receptor beta chains below were found in one sample sequenced in a study of T-cell reconstitution after alpha-beta-depleted transplantation in children. It was with unique molecular identifiers that the TCRbeta library was prepared. TCRdb redid the calling of the PCR reads with MiXCR, one entry per CDR3 protein. The sample lists around 600,000 distinct CDR3 sequences; under 12% were seen once. The starting material was PBMCs from the stem cell graft donor, obtained from the stem cell graft. Receptors were obtained from a human donor who donated a stem cell graft to a child with acute myeloid leukemia.

This clonotype has more than one count but fewer than ten. V gene TRBV24-1 combines with J gene TRBJ2-1, with D possibly being TRBD1 (6 bases). The CDR3 is 16 residues long. Trimming removed 0 bases from V and 7 bases from J, with 15 bases in between. Germline CDR1 KGHDR, CDR2 SFDVKD. The CDR3 protein is CATSDLQGRGRNEQFF. CDR3 nucleotides: TGTGCCACCAGTGATTTGCAGGGGAGAGGGAGAAATGAGCAGTTCTTC.

V is TRBV9 and J is TRBJ2-3; maybe TRBD1 (6 bases). Germline CDR1 and CDR2: SGDLS and YYNGEE. This CDR3 spans 16 amino acids. V lost 4 bases, J lost 5 bases, and 20 bases lay in between. The CDR3 here is CASSLNPGANGDTQYF. CDR3 bases: TGTGCCAGCAGCCTCAACCCAGGGGCCAACGGAGATACGCAGTATTTT.

This chain links TRBV20-1 with TRBJ1-1; TRBD1 is a possible D gene (6 bases). Trimming shortened V by 4 bases and J by 0 bases, and 12 bases separated the two germline ends. Germline CDR1 DFQATT, CDR2 SNEGSKA (reference sequence). This CDR3 spans 14 amino acids. CDR3 loop: CSATGVSMNTEAFF. CDR3 bases: TGCAGTGCTACAGGGGTGAGCATGAACACTGAAGCTTTCTTT.

This clonotype was picked up a small number of times. The chain links TRBV29-1 to TRBJ2-5, with a possible D match to TRBD2 (5 bases). Germline loops: CDR1 SQVTM, CDR2 ANQGSEA. The length of the CDR3 is 12 residues. V lost 5 bases and J 2 bases, leaving 9 bases between the germline ends. Here the CDR3 DNA reads TGCAGCGTTCGGGGTCCACAAGAGACCCAGTACTTC. Protein product: CSVRGPQETQYF.

The V and J genes are TRBV29-1 and TRBJ2-2; D perhaps matches TRBD1 (5 bases). The CDR3 loop spans 13 amino acids. Trimming stripped 4 bases from V and 3 bases from J, with 9 bases between. Germline V gene lookup returns CDR1 SQVTM and CDR2 ANQGSEA. The CDR3 sequence is CSVGRGDTGELFF. CDR3 DNA sequence: TGCAGCGTTGGTAGGGGTGACACCGGGGAGCTGTTTTTT.

This clonotype showed up many times. This sequence joins TRBV6-2 or TRBV6-3 and TRBJ2-5, with D unresolved. This CDR3 has 14 residues. Trimming stripped 0 bases from V and 7 bases from J, with 12 bases between. Germline V lookup: CDR1 MNHEY, CDR2 SVGEGT. CDR3 loop: CASSYSSIQRTQYF. The CDR3 bases are TGTGCCAGCAGTTACTCGAGCATCCAAAGGACCCAGTACTTC.

The chain recombines TRBV7-2 with TRBJ2-5; TRBD2 aligns across 16 bases. V dropped 3 bases and J dropped 5; count of bases not matched to a gene: 6. Per germline, CDR1 SGHTA and CDR2 FQGNSA. The CDR3 has 17 amino acids. This chain's CDR3 is CASSFSGLAGGGETQYF. CDR3 DNA sequence: TGTGCCAGCAGCTTCTCGGGACTAGCGGGAGGGGGGGAGACCCAGTACTTC.

This clonotype was counted only a few times. The chain joins TRBV20-1 to TRBJ2-1; 10 bases are a match to TRBD1. Per the germline V gene, CDR1 is DFQATT and CDR2 is SNEGSKA (reference sequence). Losses at the gene ends were 7 bases for V and 7 bases for J; bases not matched to a gene: 10. This CDR3 spans 14 amino acids. The CDR3 DNA follows: TGCAGTGTTGAGGGACAGGGGAGGGAGAATGAGCAGTTCTTC. It translates to CSVEGQGRENEQFF.

The chain combines TRBV6-2 or TRBV6-3 with TRBJ2-1; 13 nucleotides line up with TRBD2. Trimming at V came to 5 bases and at J to 9 bases, leaving 10 bases not matched to a gene. Germline loops: CDR1 MNHEY, CDR2 SVGEGT. The CDR3 is 16 amino acids. CDR3 residues: CASSPLTSGRAGEQFF. CDR3 DNA: TGTGCCAGCAGTCCCCTAACTAGCGGGAGGGCCGGTGAGCAGTTCTTC.

This clonotype was seen at least ten times. The rearrangement uses TRBV9 and TRBJ2-3; 8 positions agree with TRBD2. The germline V gene encodes CDR1 SGDLS and CDR2 YYNGEE. V was clipped by 3 bases and J by 4 bases; unmatched bases: 1. This CDR3 contains 13 residues. The CDR3 region has the DNA TGTGCCAGCAGCGGAGCGGGAGCAGATACGCAGTATTTT. Translating gives CASSGAGADTQYF.

Ten or more counts support this clonotype. The chain joins TRBV25-1 to TRBJ2-1; D remains ambiguous. Germline CDR1 reads MGHDK; CDR2 reads SYGVNS. The ends were cut back, 3 bases at V and 11 bases at J, with 8 bases in the middle. The CDR3 consists of 11 residues. The chain's CDR3 is CASSEAIKQFF. DNA for the CDR3: TGTGCCAGCAGTGAGGCCATAAAGCAGTTCTTC.

CDR3 DNA sequence: TGCAGTGCCCCTGGGACGAGTACCACAGATACGCAGTATTTT. Its translation is CSAPGTSTTDTQYF. The rearrangement uses TRBV20-1 and TRBJ2-3; tentatively, D is TRBD1 or TRBD2 (5 bases each). There are 14 residues in the CDR3. Germline V gene data show CDR1 as DFQATT and CDR2 as SNEGSKA (reference sequence). The V and J ends lost 6 bases and 2 bases respectively, with 15 bases between them.

This clonotype was recorded a few times. The chain is built from TRBV4-3 and TRBJ2-1, with 9 positions matching TRBD2. The trim removed 3 bases at V and 0 bases at J, leaving 15 bases unmatched. The CDR3 has 20 residues. Germline V gene sequence: CDR1 LGHNA, CDR2 YSLEER. The CDR3 protein is CASSHLVAGVTPGSYNEQFF. The CDR3 bases are TGCGCCAGCAGCCATCTCGTAGCGGGAGTGACCCCGGGCTCCTACAATGAGCAGTTCTTC.

Many counts were recorded for this clonotype. The chain couples TRBV12-3 or TRBV12-4 to TRBJ2-1, with a possible D match to TRBD1 (6 bases). Trimming shortened V by 6 bases and J by 0 bases, and 15 bases separated the two germline ends. CDR3 length equals 16 residues. For the CDR3, the DNA is TGTGCCAGCAGCCCCGGACAGACAATCTCCTACAATGAGCAGTTCTTC. It encodes CASSPGQTISYNEQFF.

This clonotype was detected many times. DNA of the CDR3: TGCGCCAGCAGCGTTTTAGAGACCCAGTACTTC. As protein: CASSVLETQYF. The chain has TRBV5-1 and TRBJ2-5, with D uncertain. The CDR3 covers 11 residues. Trimming pared 4 bases from V and 4 bases from J, leaving 5 bases between. The germline gives CDR1 SGHRS, CDR2 YFSETQ.

The gene calls are TRBV7-2 and TRBJ1-2, with 7 bases fitting TRBD1. Per germline, CDR1 SGHTA and CDR2 FQGNSA. Unmatched junction bases numbered 2, after V lost 0 bases and J lost 7 bases. This CDR3 has 13 residues. CDR3 in amino acids: CASSLASGGGYTF. The DNA for the CDR3 is TGTGCCAGCAGCTTAGCGTCAGGGGGTGGCTACACCTTC.

There are many counts of this clonotype. This chain uses TRBV5-1 with TRBJ2-1; D unresolved. This CDR3 spans 15 amino acids. Germline CDR1 SGHRS, CDR2 YFSETQ. Trimming pared 6 bases from V and 2 bases from J, leaving 15 bases between. CDR3 in amino acids: CASTPEPGPYNEQFF. In DNA form, the CDR3 reads TGCGCCAGCACCCCTGAACCGGGCCCCTACAATGAGCAGTTCTTC.

Many counts were recorded for this clonotype. The chain links TRBV6-5 to TRBJ2-1; no firm D call. Germline lookup yields CDR1 MNHEY and CDR2 SVGAGI. The CDR3 runs 16 residues. Trimming pared 7 bases from V and 2 bases from J, leaving 18 bases between. Written as DNA, the CDR3 is TGTGCCAGCAACACCGGGTCGGGCGGAGCCTACAATGAGCAGTTCTTC. Protein sequence: CASNTGSGGAYNEQFF.

CDR3: CATTGVYNEQFF. The CDR3 DNA is TGTGCCACGACAGGGGTCTACAATGAGCAGTTCTTC. The chain is built from TRBV24-1 and TRBJ2-1; 8 bases line up with TRBD1. V gave up 10 bases and J gave up 3 bases; unmatched junction bases: 1. Germline CDR1 KGHDR, CDR2 SFDVKD. The CDR3 covers 12 residues.

V gene TRBV18 combines with J gene TRBJ2-2; tentatively, D is TRBD1 (6 bases). V was cut by 0 bases and J by 2 bases, with 10 bases left in between. CDR1 is KGHSH, CDR2 LQKENI, per germline. CDR3 length: 16 residues. CDR3 bases: TGTGCCAGCTCACCACCCGGGACAATAAACACCGGGGAGCTGTTTTTT. Its translation: CASSPPGTINTGELFF. Supplemented by reference TRBV18 and TRBJ2-2, the full variable domain reads NAGVMQNPRHLVRRRGQEARLRCSPMKGHSHVYWYRQLPEEGLKFMVYLQKENIIDESGMPKERFSAEFPKEGPSILRIQQVVRGDSAAYFCASSPPGTINTGELFFGEGSRLTVL.

The table lists this clonotype with many counts. The chain combines TRBV29-1 with TRBJ2-5, with 11 bases aligning to TRBD1. Germline V gene sequence: CDR1 SQVTM, CDR2 ANQGSEA. This CDR3 is built from 13 residues. V was pared by 8 bases and J by 4 bases, with 6 bases of the junction left unmatched. The CDR3 protein is CSTRTGGGETQYF. In nucleotides, the CDR3 is TGCAGCACTAGGACAGGGGGCGGAGAGACCCAGTACTTC.

V gene TRBV3-1 combines with J gene TRBJ2-1, with 13 bases fitting TRBD2. The germline gives CDR1 LGHDT, CDR2 YNNKEL (reference sequence). CDR3 length: 18 residues. The ends lost 3 bases at V and 5 bases at J; junction bases unmatched: 10. CDR3 in DNA: TGTGCCAGCAGCCAGTTCCCTCCCGGGACTAGCGGGGACAATGAGCAGTTCTTC. Its protein product is CASSQFPPGTSGDNEQFF.

This clonotype was recorded many times. The V gene is TRBV20-1, the J gene TRBJ2-7; D is possibly TRBD2 (6 bases). Between the trimmed V and J ends, which lost 6 bases and 6 bases, there was a span of 18 bases. This CDR3 has 13 amino acids. Per germline, CDR1 DFQATT and CDR2 SNEGSKA (reference sequence). The CDR3 is CSASVTEGGEQYF. CDR3 in DNA: TGCAGTGCCTCCGTGACGGAGGGAGGCGAGCAGTACTTC.

Ten or more counts support this clonotype. The chain employs TRBV6-5 and TRBJ1-1; 7 bases are a match to TRBD1. This CDR3 contains 13 residues. CDR1 and CDR2 (germline): MNHEY, SVGAGI. After removal of 6 bases from V and 6 bases from J, the junction contained 7 bases not matched to a gene. The CDR3 DNA reads as TGTGCCAGCAGCAGACAGGGTGGGCCTGAAGCTTTCTTT. This sequence encodes CASSRQGGPEAFF.

The chain is built from TRBV27 and TRBJ2-7, with 9 bases matching TRBD2. Trimming took 6 bases from V and 3 from J; bases not matched to a gene: 9. The CDR3 length is 15 residues. Germline loops: CDR1 MNHEY, CDR2 SMNVEV (reference sequence). The CDR3 DNA is TGTGCCAGCAGAGCCGGGACTAGCAGCTACTACGAGCAGTACTTC. This gives the protein CASRAGTSSYYEQYF.